The clone carrying this TCR beta chain was recorded at least ten times. The sample is drawn from a study of identical twins. Using its own MiXCR run on the 5' RACE reads, TCRdb lists one record per CDR3 protein. The table lists about 530,000 distinct CDR3 sequences, approximately 20% of them singletons. The CDR3 has 15 amino acids. Germline V gives CDR1 DFQATT, CDR2 SNEGSKA (reference sequence). Trimming removed 3 bases at V and 0 bases at J, with 12 bases between. This sample also appeared in a second study, on yellow fever vaccine responses in identical twins.

Sequenced: CD4+ T cells sorted from blood. The chain combines TRBV20-1 with TRBJ1-3, with D possibly being TRBD1 (5 bases). The receptor's source is a young woman in good health. DNA for the CDR3: TGCAGTGCTAGCCTTGGGGGACTCTCTGGAAACACCATATATTTT. Translation gives CSASLGGLSGNTIYF.